These 32 T cell receptor beta chains came from one sample sequenced in a study of CD8 T cells in ankylosing spondylitis (dated by TCRdb to between 2016 and 2019). The library came from 5' RACE. Sequencing relied on an Illumina HiSeq 2500. The public sequencing data were trimmed at Q25 with fastp and processed into clonotypes with MiXCR by TCRdb, which kept only in-frame beta chains. Records with the same CDR3 protein are collapsed into one entry carrying the most frequent genes and DNA. Counted in this sample were 270,000 or so distinct CDR3 sequences; 15% to 20% of them appeared once. Roughly 34% of the sample comes from the top ten. Specimen: blood, either unsorted or a sorted T cell fraction (not recorded which). All receptors derive from a male donor with ankylosing spondylitis or in good health (not recorded which).

This rearrangement joins TRBV5-6 to TRBJ2-2; perhaps TRBD2 as D (5 bases). Germline V gene data show CDR1 as SGHDT and CDR2 as YYEEEE. The V end was cut by 4 bases, the J end by 5 bases, with 15 bases between. The CDR3 totals 15 residues. The chain's CDR3 is CASSPSGPTTGELFF. DNA for the CDR3: TGTGCCAGCAGCCCGAGCGGTCCCACTACCGGGGAGCTGTTTTTT.

Concerning this clonotype: The junction does not match germline at one end; this may be a read error. This chain links TRBV6-4 with TRBJ2-1, with 8 bases identical to TRBD2. This CDR3 contains 16 residues. CDR1 MRHNA and CDR2 SNTAGT come from the germline V gene. The CDR3 loop reads CASSASGGGSFNEQFF. The CDR3 nucleotides read TGTGCCAGCAGTGCCTCCGGGGGGGGCTCCTTCAATGAGCAGTTCTTC.

The chain recombines TRBV28 with TRBJ2-1; no definite D call. The CDR3 sequence is 14 residues long. The V and J ends lost 5 bases and 6 bases respectively, with 14 bases between them. Germline V gene data show CDR1 as MDHEN and CDR2 as SYDVKM. The chain's CDR3 is CASSERIGLNEQFF. As DNA, the CDR3 is TGTGCCAGCAGTGAACGCATCGGGCTCAATGAGCAGTTCTTC.

The chain has TRBV29-1 and TRBJ2-1; 7 nucleotides agree with TRBD2. Losses at the gene ends were 4 bases for V and 0 bases for J; bases not matched to a gene: 12. Germline V gives CDR1 SQVTM, CDR2 ANQGSEA. CDR3 length: 17 residues. CDR3 nucleotide sequence: TGCAGCGTTGTGGGCATGGCTAGCGGATTCTCCTACAATGAGCAGTTCTTC. This gives the protein CSVVGMASGFSYNEQFF.

This clonotype has only one observation. This chain joins TRBV27 and TRBJ1-2, with D possibly matching TRBD1 (6 bases). Germline V gene lookup returns CDR1 MNHEY and CDR2 SMNVEV (reference sequence). The CDR3 sequence is 15 residues long. Trimming removed 4 bases from V and 7 bases from J, with 19 bases in between. The CDR3 DNA reads as TGTGCCAGCAGTTCCCTTTGGGGGGCTGCGCCTGGCTACACCTTC. Its protein product is CASSSLWGAAPGYTF.

Comments on this clonotype: One base away lies a much larger clone, so this may be a sequencing read error. J is TRBJ2-3 and V is TRBV7-2, with 11 nucleotides matching TRBD2. The J segment lost 4 bases and the V segment lost 7 bases, leaving 13 bases of the junction unmatched. The germline V gene encodes CDR1 SGHTA and CDR2 FQGNSA. CDR3 length: 17 residues. The CDR3 reads CASTESGTSGLADTQYF. The CDR3 DNA sequence: TGTGCCAGCACCGAGTCCGGGACTAGCGGCCTCGCAGATACGCAGTATTTT.

This clonotype has a handful of counts. The genes are TRBV27 and TRBJ2-1; D possibly matches TRBD1 or TRBD2 (6 bases each). CDR1 and CDR2 from the germline V gene are MNHEY and SMNVEV (reference sequence). The CDR3 extends over 18 amino acids. Trimming shortened V by 2 bases and J by 0 bases, and 17 bases separated the two germline ends. DNA of the CDR3: TGTGCCAGCAGTTTAGGGGGGATCGGGGGCCACTCCTACAATGAGCAGTTCTTC. This gives the protein CASSLGGIGGHSYNEQFF.

Only a few counts were recorded for this clonotype. This sequence joins TRBV6-1 and TRBJ2-1; TRBD2 agrees at 9 bases. The V gene's germline CDR1 is MNHNS and CDR2 SASEGT. This CDR3 is 14 amino acids long. V shed 7 bases, J shed 8 bases, and the junction held 9 bases outside the gene matches. In nucleotides, the CDR3 is TGTGCCAGCAAAAACGCGGGAGGGCCTGATGAGCAGTTCTTC. It translates to CASKNAGGPDEQFF.

The chain carries TRBV4-1 and TRBJ1-1, with a possible D match to TRBD1 (6 bases). The length of the CDR3 is 12 residues. Germline V gives CDR1 MGHRA, CDR2 YSYEKL. Trimming took 3 bases from V and 7 from J, leaving 9 bases between them. The CDR3 DNA follows: TGCGCCAGCAGCCAGCAGGGGTTTGAAGCTTTCTTT. Translated: CASSQQGFEAFF.

This clonotype was counted ten times or more. The rearrangement links TRBV2 to TRBJ2-7; no clear D gene. V was trimmed by 4 bases and J by 3 bases, leaving 16 bases between them. Per germline, CDR1 SNHLY and CDR2 FYNNEI. The CDR3 has 15 residues. CDR3 sequence: CASSGSINQIYEQYF. CDR3 in DNA: TGTGCCAGCAGTGGCAGTATTAACCAAATCTACGAGCAGTACTTC.

The chain combines TRBV7-9 with TRBJ2-2; D may be TRBD2 (6 bases). Deletions cut 8 bases from V and 6 bases from J, with 10 bases between. From germline, CDR1 is SEHNR and CDR2 FQNEAQ (reference sequence). The CDR3 has 12 amino acids. The CDR3 DNA reads TGTGCCAGCGGGGAGGATCCCGGGGAGCTGTTTTTT. This encodes CASGEDPGELFF. The entire variable domain, with the rest obtained from reference TRBV7-9 and TRBJ2-2, is as follows: DTGVSQNPRHKITKRGQNVTFRCDPISEHNRLYWYRQTLGQGPEFLTYFQNEAQLEKSRLLSDRFSAERPKGSFSTLEIQRTEQGDSAMYLCASGEDPGELFFGEGSRLTVL.

This clonotype has a count of ten or more. This chain uses TRBV10-2 with TRBJ2-3, with D maybe TRBD2 (7 bases). With 4 bases removed from V and 6 bases from J, the gap between germline ends came to 20 bases. Germline V gives CDR1 WSHSY, CDR2 SAAADI. The CDR3 consists of 16 residues. The CDR3 loop reads CASSGGPGGQTDTQYF. CDR3 coding DNA: TGCGCCAGCAGTGGTGGCCCGGGGGGCCAAACGGATACGCAGTATTTT.

The rearrangement joins TRBV4-1 to TRBJ1-5; 8 bases are a match to TRBD1. Germline V CDR1 and CDR2: MGHRA, YSYEKL. The CDR3 contains 15 residues. J was trimmed by 7 bases and V by 1 base; bases with no gene match: 6. The CDR3 loop reads CASSQGPGGRQPQHF. The CDR3 DNA sequence: TGCGCCAGCAGCCAAGGTCCAGGGGGCAGGCAGCCCCAGCATTTT.

This clonotype was detected a few times. The rearrangement links TRBV18 to TRBJ2-3; the D is unclear. The V gene lost 3 bases and the J gene lost 0 bases, with 10 bases spanning the gap. CDR3 size: 15 residues. The germline V gene has CDR1 KGHSH and CDR2 LQKENI. The CDR3 protein is CASSPTLTSTDTQYF. Written as DNA, the CDR3 is TGTGCCAGCTCACCTACTCTTACGAGCACAGATACGCAGTATTTT.

The table lists this clonotype with a few counts. The chain combines TRBV5-1 with TRBJ1-3; the D is unclear. The CDR3 spans 17 residues. Per germline, CDR1 SGHRS and CDR2 YFSETQ. V was shortened by 3 bases and J by 0 bases, with 16 bases between the two germline ends. CDR3 region: CASSYTDLTSSGNTIYF. CDR3 nucleotides: TGCGCCAGCAGCTACACTGACCTTACGAGCTCTGGAAACACCATATATTTT.

The chain combines TRBV4-1 with TRBJ2-7; D remains unclear. The ends were cut back, 1 base at V and 2 bases at J, with 6 bases in the middle. Germline CDR1 reads MGHRA; CDR2 reads YSYEKL. The CDR3 length is 13 residues. The CDR3 DNA is TGCGCCAGCAGCCAAGGGGAAGCCTACGAGCAGTACTTC. Encoded protein: CASSQGEAYEQYF.

This clonotype was counted only a few times. The chain combines TRBV28 with TRBJ2-1; D remains ambiguous. The CDR3 spans 13 residues. V was cut by 3 bases and J by 4 bases, with 7 bases left in between. CDR1 and CDR2 from the germline V gene are MDHEN and SYDVKM. The CDR3 sequence is CASSFSLYNEQFF. The CDR3 nucleotides are TGTGCCAGCAGTTTTAGCTTGTACAATGAGCAGTTCTTC.

V usage is TRBV12-3 or TRBV12-4 and J usage is TRBJ2-7; 11 bases are a match to TRBD1. This CDR3 comprises 16 residues. The trim removed 4 bases at V and 3 bases at J, leaving 8 bases unmatched. The CDR3 nucleotides are TGTGCCAGCAGTTCCCGGACAGGGGGCGATTACTACGAGCAGTACTTC. Translating gives CASSSRTGGDYYEQYF.

CDR3 loop: CASIEADRGSSGANVLTF. The CDR3, as DNA: TGTGCCAGCATCGAGGCGGACAGGGGGTCTTCTGGGGCCAACGTCCTGACTTTC. The rearrangement links TRBV6-1 to TRBJ2-6, with 10 bases aligning to TRBD1. The CDR3 is 18 amino acids. Germline CDR1 reads MNHNS; CDR2 reads SASEGT. The V segment lost 7 bases and the J segment 1 base; nucleotides outside the gene matches: 10.

A few counts support this clonotype. The V and J genes are TRBV3-1 and TRBJ2-7, with 10 positions matching TRBD1. The CDR3 totals 14 residues. V was pared by 5 bases and J by 5 bases, with 6 bases of the junction left unmatched. Per germline, CDR1 LGHDT and CDR2 YNNKEL (reference sequence). The CDR3 bases are TGTGCCAGCAGCTTGGGACAGGGGTTTGACGAGCAGTACTTC. It yields the protein CASSLGQGFDEQYF.

This clonotype appeared many times. This sequence joins TRBV4-3 and TRBJ2-1; D is undetermined. With 0 bases removed from V and 6 bases from J, the gap between germline ends came to 6 bases. The CDR3 is 13 amino acids. CDR1 is LGHNA, CDR2 YSLEER, per germline. The CDR3 reads CASSQDSSNEQFF. The DNA of the CDR3 is TGCGCCAGCAGCCAAGATAGTAGCAATGAGCAGTTCTTC.

The chain combines TRBV13 with TRBJ2-7; TRBD1 aligns across 9 bases. The germline gives CDR1 PRHDT, CDR2 FYEKMQ (reference sequence). With V trimmed by 5 bases and J by 3 bases, 8 bases remained unmatched. The CDR3 runs to 15 residues. The chain's CDR3 is CASSPPGQGDYEQYF. For the CDR3, the DNA is TGTGCCAGCAGCCCCCCGGGACAGGGTGACTACGAGCAGTACTTC.

This clonotype was observed at least ten times. This chain connects TRBV12-3 or TRBV12-4 to TRBJ2-5, with 7 bases matching TRBD2. J was trimmed by 4 bases and V by 5 bases; bases with no gene match: 4. The CDR3 runs 13 residues. Written as DNA, the CDR3 is TGTGCCAGCAGTGGGGGGGGTGGAGAGACCCAGTACTTC. This translates into CASSGGGGETQYF.

This clonotype was counted at least ten times. This chain uses TRBV11-2 with TRBJ2-2; no clear D gene. From germline, CDR1 is SGHAT and CDR2 FQNNGV. The CDR3 runs 15 residues. Trimming took off 1 base at V and 7 bases at J, with 13 bases between the two ends. The CDR3 coding sequence is TGTGCCAGCAGCTTAGTCGTGGGAACCAGCGGGGAGCTGTTTTTT. Its translation: CASSLVVGTSGELFF.

In this sample, this clonotype turned up a few times. This chain connects TRBV29-1 to TRBJ1-4, with D unclear. This CDR3 comprises 11 residues. With 5 bases removed from V and 8 bases from J, the gap between germline ends came to 9 bases. The germline V gene has CDR1 SQVTM and CDR2 ANQGSEA. The CDR3 spells CSVRYYEKLFF. In DNA, the CDR3 is TGCAGCGTTCGGTATTACGAAAAACTGTTTTTT. Full variable domain (outside the CDR3, taken from reference TRBV29-1 and TRBJ1-4): SAVISQKPSRDICQRGTSLTIQCQVDSQVTMMFWYRQQPGQSLTLIATANQGSEATYESGFVIDKFPISRPNLTFSTLTVSNMSPEDSSIYLCSVRYYEKLFFGSGTQLSVL.

This clonotype was counted many times. The chain uses TRBV29-1 and TRBJ2-1; D gene ambiguous. The germline V gene has CDR1 SQVTM and CDR2 ANQGSEA. V was trimmed by 1 base and J by 3 bases, leaving 10 bases between them. The CDR3 is 14 residues long. This CDR3 is CSVEGGGVYNEQFF. For the CDR3, the DNA is TGCAGCGTTGAAGGCGGCGGAGTCTACAATGAGCAGTTCTTC.

This clonotype was seen a handful of times. J is TRBJ2-7 and V is TRBV6-1; D call uncertain. The ends were cut back, 2 bases at V and 1 base at J, with 3 bases in the middle. CDR1 and CDR2 (germline): MNHNS, SASEGT. The CDR3 is 12 residues long. The CDR3 DNA reads as TGTGCCAGCAGTGAAATATCCTACGAGCAGTACTTC. Residues: CASSEISYEQYF.

This clonotype has a handful of counts. V and J are TRBV20-1 and TRBJ2-1; 12 nucleotides align to TRBD2. The germline V gene has CDR1 DFQATT and CDR2 SNEGSKA (reference sequence). J was trimmed by 7 bases and V by 4 bases; bases with no gene match: 5. The CDR3 consists of 14 residues. CDR3 region: CSATSGRAGNEQFF. In nucleotides, the CDR3 is TGCAGTGCTACTAGCGGGAGGGCCGGGAATGAGCAGTTCTTC.

This clonotype has ten or more counts. The chain recombines TRBV5-1 with TRBJ2-5, with a possible D match to TRBD1 (6 bases). The CDR3 covers 14 residues. The germline CDR1 and CDR2 sequences are SGHRS and YFSETQ. The V end was cut by 4 bases, the J end by 5 bases, with 15 bases between. The CDR3 sequence: CASSTGEGVETQYF. The DNA of the CDR3 is TGCGCCAGCAGCACCGGAGAGGGGGTGGAGACCCAGTACTTC.

The V gene is TRBV12-3 or TRBV12-4, the J gene TRBJ1-5; D not resolved. Trimming removed 10 bases from V and 4 bases from J, with 14 bases in between. CDR3 length equals 13 residues. The CDR3 protein is CATGGRNNQPQHF. The DNA of the CDR3 is TGTGCCACCGGTGGGCGGAATAATCAGCCCCAGCATTTT.

J is TRBJ2-1 and V is TRBV29-1; TRBD2 matches 8 bases. The CDR3 loop spans 15 amino acids. Trimming removed 6 bases from V and 7 bases from J; junction bases left unmatched: 14. Germline loops: CDR1 SQVTM, CDR2 ANQGSEA. DNA of the CDR3: TGCAGCGTAACCGAATGGACTAGCAGGGGTAATGAGCAGTTCTTC. Translation gives CSVTEWTSRGNEQFF.

In its sample, this clonotype was seen many times. Compared with germline, one end of the junction differs, possibly owing to a read error. The chain has TRBV12-3 or TRBV12-4 and TRBJ2-7; TRBD1 matches at 9 bases. This CDR3 has 13 amino acids. The DNA for the CDR3 is TGTGCCAGTAGTTACGACAGGGGGTACGAGCAGTACTTC. This sequence encodes CASSYDRGYEQYF.